This note documents a single T cell receptor (beta chain) sequence. This CDR3 has 16 residues. Germline V gene data show CDR1 as LGHNA and CDR2 as YNFKEQ. After removal of 2 bases from V and 2 bases from J, the junction contained 9 bases not matched to a gene. This entry belongs to a study of blood T cell repertoires in COVID-19. On the study more broadly: Material from acute and convalescent COVID-19 was sourced from the United States, Italy and Spain. Sources were T cells, B-cell-depleted T cells, or PBMCs; the material itself was cDNA or gDNA.

Authors' methods: Reference gene primer amplification gave estimated nucleated cell counts. Assay used: immunoSEQ multiplex PCR; TCRdb lists only in-frame clones, some missing. From that table come the V and J calls and clone size; the DNA was used to work out D and trimming. The sample lists 90,000 to 100,000 clones; 70% to 90% were seen once. Seattle participants joined during active infection and were tracked over time. This chain links TRBV4-2 with TRBJ2-7, with TRBD1 identical over 7 bases. Sequencing input: peripheral blood. This TCR derives from a middle-aged man with COVID-19, enrolled during active disease. The CDR3 loop reads CASSQNRNRGAYEQYF. The CDR3 coding sequence is TGTGCCAGCAGCCAAAACCGTAACAGGGGAGCCTACGAGCAGTACTTC.